A single T cell receptor beta chain is shown here with its context. Its antigen is currently unknown. Germline V lookup: CDR1 SGHNT, CDR2 YYREEE (reference sequence). The CDR3 is made up of 13 amino acids. V was clipped by 0 bases and J by 8 bases, with 11 bases between them. The data were obtained in a study of T cell responses to AZD1222 COVID-19 vaccine. Study-wide points: Epitopes outside B.1.351 and B.1.1.7 mutated regions reportedly drew nearly half of spike TCRs. The breadth and depth of Spike-specific TCRs increased once two AZD1222 doses had been given. At study baseline, merely roughly 6 AZD1222 recipients were seropositive.

The data were produced by immunoSEQ multiplex PCR, yet TCRdb's version contains in-frame clones alone and is incomplete. The data contain about 180,000 clones, almost 90% of them singletons. Pooled samples include second doses given at about 4 or 12 weeks. Sequences were derived from peripheral blood, sampled 28 days after the second AZD1222 dose. The clonotype comes from an adult who received the AZD1222 COVID-19 vaccine. The chain uses TRBV5-4 and TRBJ1-2; TRBD1 might be the D (6 bases). The DNA of the CDR3 is TGTGCCAGCAGCTTGGACAGGGTAAAGGGCTACACCTTC. This gives the protein CASSLDRVKGYTF.